Listed here is a single TCR beta chain. There were about 0.95-10 million cryopreserved PBMC in the samples before DNA extraction. Runs used v3.0 of the immunoSEQ assay and were done at survey level. TCRdb's copy holds only in-frame clones and misses some; the assay was immunoSEQ multiplex PCR. The top ten clones hold about 30% of a sample with 7,000 or so clones, under 85% of them seen once. The data originate from a study of long-term antiretroviral therapy in people with HIV. Germline CDR1 and CDR2: LNHDA and SQIVND (reference sequence). The CDR3 is 12 residues long. The germline V and J ends were trimmed by 4 bases and 5 bases, with 8 bases remaining between them.

The chain employs TRBV19 and TRBJ1-1; D might be TRBD1 (6 bases). The clonotype was recovered from a man between 40 and 49 years old with HIV. The sample in question was unsorted PBMCs, obtained 0.2 years after starting antiretroviral therapy. The CDR3 DNA reads as TGTGCCAGTAGTAGCAGGGGTACTGAAGCTTTCTTT. Protein: CASSSRGTEAFF.